The clone carrying this T cell receptor beta chain was detected ten times or more. The antigen remains unidentified. The data were obtained in a study of CD8 T cells in ankylosing spondylitis. Overall study results and limits: Some motif variants were previously reported in reactive arthritis synovial fluid and blood. The clones that were linked to disease were reported to be significantly enriched in matched synovial fluid samples from ankylosing spondylitis patients. Among TCR beta sequences, a motif of several highly homologous variants appeared characteristic of ankylosing spondylitis blood.

Trimming at V came to 5 bases and at J to 4 bases, leaving 10 bases not matched to a gene. This CDR3 has 15 residues. Germline V gene data show CDR1 as SEHNR and CDR2 as FQNEAQ (reference sequence). Molecular-barcoded quantitative 5'-RACE produced these TCR beta libraries. One entry per CDR3 protein results from TCRdb running MiXCR on the 5' RACE reads. The table lists about 180,000 distinct CDR3 sequences, 9.5% to 10% of them singletons. The chain combines TRBV7-9 with TRBJ1-2; 7 bases are shared with TRBD1. The specimen sequenced was blood, either unsorted or a sorted T cell fraction (not recorded which). The clonotype was recovered from a female donor with ankylosing spondylitis or in good health (not recorded which). The CDR3 sequence: CASSPRTGQSYGYTF. Written as DNA, the CDR3 is TGTGCCAGCAGCCCGAGGACAGGACAGAGCTATGGCTACACCTTC.